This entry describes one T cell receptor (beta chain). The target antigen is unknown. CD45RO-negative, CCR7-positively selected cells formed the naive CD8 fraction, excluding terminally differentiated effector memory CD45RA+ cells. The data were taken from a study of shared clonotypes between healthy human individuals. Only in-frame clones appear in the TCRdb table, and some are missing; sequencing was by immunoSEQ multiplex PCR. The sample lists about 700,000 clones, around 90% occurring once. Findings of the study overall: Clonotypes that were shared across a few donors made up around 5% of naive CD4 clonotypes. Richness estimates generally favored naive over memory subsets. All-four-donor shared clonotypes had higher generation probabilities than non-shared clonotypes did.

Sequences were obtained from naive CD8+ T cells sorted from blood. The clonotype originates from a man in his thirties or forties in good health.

The CDR3 bases are TGTGCCAGCAGTTCGACTAGCGGGAGGGCTAAGGTAGCAAACAATGAGCAGTTCTTC. It yields the protein CASSSTSGRAKVANNEQFF. The chain joins TRBV11-2 to TRBJ2-1; 14 bases line up with TRBD2. Germline CDR1 and CDR2: SGHAT and FQNNGV. The CDR3 is 19 residues long. V was pared by 6 bases and J by 5 bases, with 15 bases of the junction left unmatched.